This entry describes one TCR beta chain. This entry is derived from a study of blood T cell repertoires in COVID-19. Study-level background: Acute-phase and convalescent COVID-19 samples originated in the United States, Italy and Spain. T cells, B-cell-depleted T cells, or PBMCs provided the cDNA or gDNA that served as material.

Produced via immunoSEQ multiplex PCR; TCRdb's table is partial and in-frame only. This sample has 95,000 to 100,000 clones, with roughly 85% found just once. The V gene's germline CDR1 is LNHDA and CDR2 SQIVND (reference sequence). V was shortened by 3 bases and J by 1 base, with 9 bases between the two germline ends. There are 14 residues in the CDR3. The chain recombines TRBV19 with TRBJ1-2; D gene unclear. The source is a woman aged 70-85 years with active or convalescent COVID-19. Material for sequencing was peripheral blood. Written as DNA, the CDR3 is TGTGCCAGTAGTATGGGAGTTTTTAACTATGGCTACACCTTC. Translated, it gives CASSMGVFNYGYTF.